This T cell receptor (beta chain) was captured by sequencing in a study of blood T cells in healthy people across ages. Points from the study as a whole: When set beside aged donors, long-lived donors presented more naive CD4+ cells and higher diversity.

Alongside a J-beta primer mix, a sample-barcoded 5' primer served in a second PCR lasting about 6 to 11 cycles. MiXCR, applied by TCRdb to the 5' RACE reads, yields one record per CDR3 protein. The profile shows 800,000 to 900,000 distinct CDR3 sequences, approximately 67% of them singletons. The CDR3 covers 16 residues. Germline CDR1 is SGHTA and CDR2 is FQGNSA. Remarks on this clonotype: No antigen is known for it.

Material: blood. The chain has TRBV7-2 and TRBJ2-4; D possibly corresponds to TRBD1 (5 bases). Matching the DNA end better, TRBJ2-5 makes the J call doubtful. This sequence was found in a young man in good health. DNA of the CDR3: TGTGCCAGCAGCTATACACCTCGGACACTACAAGAGACCCAGTACTTC. Protein sequence: CASSYTPRTLQETQYF.